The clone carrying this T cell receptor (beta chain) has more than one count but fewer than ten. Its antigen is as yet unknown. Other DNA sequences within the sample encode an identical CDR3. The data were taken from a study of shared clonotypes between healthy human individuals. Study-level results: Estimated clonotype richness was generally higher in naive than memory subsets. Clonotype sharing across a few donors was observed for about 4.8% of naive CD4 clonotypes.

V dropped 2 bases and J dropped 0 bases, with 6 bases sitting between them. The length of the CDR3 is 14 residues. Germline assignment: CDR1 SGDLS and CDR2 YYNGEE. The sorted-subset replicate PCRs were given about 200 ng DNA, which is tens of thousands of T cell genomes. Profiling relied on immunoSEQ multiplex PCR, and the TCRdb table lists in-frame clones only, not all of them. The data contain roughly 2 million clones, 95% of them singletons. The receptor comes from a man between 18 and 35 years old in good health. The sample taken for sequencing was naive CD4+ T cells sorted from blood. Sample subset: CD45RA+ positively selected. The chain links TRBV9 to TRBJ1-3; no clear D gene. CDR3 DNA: TGTGCCAGCAGCGTCACGGACTCTGGAAACACCATATATTTT. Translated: CASSVTDSGNTIYF. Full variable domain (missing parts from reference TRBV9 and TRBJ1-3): DSGVTQTPKHLITATGQRVTLRCSPRSGDLSVYWYQQSLDQGLQFLIQYYNGEERAKGNILERFSAQQFPDLHSELNLSSLELGDSALYFCASSVTDSGNTIYFGEGSWLTVV.